What follows are 20 T cell receptor beta chains derived from one specimen sequenced in a study of blood T cell repertoires in COVID-19. The method was immunoSEQ multiplex PCR; TCRdb's version includes in-frame clones alone and lacks a portion of them. The sample has 150,000 to 200,000 clones, 80% to 85% seen once. The specimen sequenced was peripheral blood. The receptors come from a man between 65 and 79 years old with active or convalescent COVID-19.

This clone was detected once. The rearrangement links TRBV30 to TRBJ1-5; D not resolved. Germline V CDR1 and CDR2: GTSNPN, SVGIG (reference sequence). This CDR3 spans 13 amino acids. Trimming cost V 2 bases and J 6 bases, with 11 bases left between them. The CDR3 spells CAWSPPVRQPQHF. For the CDR3, the DNA is TGTGCCTGGAGTCCCCCTGTTCGTCAGCCCCAGCATTTT.

This clone turned up a few times. The V gene is TRBV29-1, the J gene TRBJ2-2; D is unresolved. Germline V gene sequence: CDR1 SQVTM, CDR2 ANQGSEA. V lost 7 bases, J lost 6 bases, and 12 bases lay in between. This CDR3 is built from 12 residues. The CDR3 region is CSAQTPPGELFF. In nucleotides, the CDR3 is TGCAGCGCCCAGACTCCGCCCGGGGAGCTGTTTTTT.

This clone came up once. The chain links TRBV28 to TRBJ1-4; 7 bases are shared with TRBD1. The CDR3 has 16 residues. CDR1 is MDHEN and CDR2 is SYDVKM in the germline V gene. Unmatched junction bases numbered 3, after V lost 2 bases and J lost 0 bases. The CDR3 protein is CASSLGTDPTNEKLFF. CDR3 nucleotides: TGTGCCAGCAGTTTAGGGACAGATCCAACTAATGAAAAACTGTTTTTT.

The chain links TRBV9 to TRBJ2-3, with D perhaps TRBD1 (6 bases). CDR3 length equals 15 residues. Germline loops: CDR1 SGDLS, CDR2 YYNGEE. Trimming cost V 5 bases and J 4 bases, with 17 bases left between them. The CDR3: CASRPGPEGADTQYF. DNA for the CDR3: TGTGCCAGCAGGCCGGGCCCCGAGGGGGCAGATACGCAGTATTTT.

This rearrangement joins TRBV2 to TRBJ1-5; maybe TRBD1 (6 bases). This CDR3 is 15 amino acids long. V was shortened by 5 bases and J by 3 bases, with 14 bases between the two germline ends. Per the germline V gene, CDR1 is SNHLY and CDR2 is FYNNEI. The CDR3 loop reads CASSKSYRDNQPQHF. The CDR3 nucleotides are TGTGCCAGCAGTAAAAGTTACAGGGACAATCAGCCCCAGCATTTT.

The chain joins TRBV5-1 to TRBJ2-2, with 9 bases aligning to TRBD1. The length of the CDR3 is 16 residues. With V trimmed by 4 bases and J by 8 bases, 12 bases remained unmatched. Germline CDR1 SGHRS, CDR2 YFSETQ. CDR3 in amino acids: CASSPPSGTGRGELFF. CDR3 sequence (DNA): TGCGCCAGCAGCCCACCATCCGGGACAGGGAGAGGGGAGCTGTTTTTT.

This clone was counted a few times. V usage is TRBV11-2 and J usage is TRBJ2-1; 9 bases agree with TRBD2. The CDR3 has 17 amino acids. Germline V gene data show CDR1 as SGHAT and CDR2 as FQNNGV. V lost 0 bases to trimming and J lost 2 bases; unmatched junction nucleotides: 5. The CDR3 reads CASSLDLLAGAYNEQFF. CDR3 DNA sequence: TGTGCCAGCAGCTTAGACCTACTAGCGGGCGCCTACAATGAGCAGTTCTTC.

The rearrangement joins TRBV5-5 to TRBJ1-5; D unresolved. Trimming shortened V by 4 bases and J by 6 bases, and 11 bases separated the two germline ends. This CDR3 is 13 amino acids long. Germline V lookup: CDR1 SGHKS, CDR2 YYEKEE (reference sequence). The CDR3 coding sequence is TGTGCCAGCAGCCTCCTTGAGGGTCAGCCCCAGCATTTT. Protein: CASSLLEGQPQHF.

The J gene is TRBJ1-6, the V gene TRBV19; D perhaps matches TRBD1 (5 bases). Trimming cost V 7 bases and J 9 bases, with 19 bases left between them. The length of the CDR3 is 15 residues. Germline V CDR1 and CDR2: LNHDA, SQIVND (reference sequence). CDR3 sequence reads: CASTAQAGRLSPLHF. As DNA, the CDR3 is TGTGCCAGTACCGCGCAGGCGGGGCGTCTTTCACCCCTCCACTTT.

This clone was detected only a few times. This sequence joins TRBV5-6 and TRBJ1-1; perhaps TRBD1 as D (5 bases). CDR3 length: 14 residues. The V gene's germline CDR1 is SGHDT and CDR2 YYEEEE. Trimming removed 2 bases at V and 3 bases at J, with 11 bases between. In nucleotides, the CDR3 is TGTGCCAGCAGCTTAAAACCAGGGTACACTGAAGCTTTCTTT. Its protein is CASSLKPGYTEAFF.

In its sample, this clone was seen once. The J gene is TRBJ2-3, the V gene TRBV4-1; 7 bases agree with TRBD2. The germline gives CDR1 MGHRA, CDR2 YSYEKL. CDR3 size: 16 residues. With 4 bases clipped from V and 6 bases from J, the junction kept 13 bases outside the gene matches. The CDR3 bases are TGCGCCAGCAGCCTCAGCTGGAGGCGGGGAGGGGATACGCAGTATTTT. This gives the protein CASSLSWRRGGDTQYF.

This sequence joins TRBV18 and TRBJ2-7; TRBD1 aligns across 10 bases. This CDR3 spans 15 amino acids. The V segment lost 5 bases and the J segment 4 bases; nucleotides outside the gene matches: 8. CDR1 and CDR2 from the germline V gene are KGHSH and LQKENI. The CDR3 reads CASSAGTGVRYEQYF. CDR3 nucleotide sequence: TGTGCCAGCTCAGCAGGGACAGGGGTTCGGTACGAGCAGTACTTC.

The V and J genes are TRBV28 and TRBJ2-1; a weak D match, TRBD2 (5 bases). The V end lost 7 bases, the J end lost 4 bases, and 11 bases lay between the germline ends. This CDR3 comprises 13 residues. Germline V lookup: CDR1 MDHEN, CDR2 SYDVKM. CDR3 in DNA: TGTGCCAGCAAAAACCGGGGTTACAATGAGCAGTTCTTC. Translating it yields CASKNRGYNEQFF.

The chain uses TRBV2 and TRBJ1-1; 8 nucleotides match TRBD1. Per germline, CDR1 SNHLY and CDR2 FYNNEI. The CDR3 runs 15 residues. The V segment lost 6 bases and the J segment 4 bases; nucleotides outside the gene matches: 10. In DNA form, the CDR3 reads TGTGCCAGCAGACCGGGACAGGCCTTGGGCACTGAAGCTTTCTTT. It encodes CASRPGQALGTEAFF.

The chain uses TRBV15 and TRBJ1-4; the match to TRBD1 covers 9 bases. This CDR3 is built from 18 residues. Germline lookup yields CDR1 LNHNV and CDR2 YYDKDF (reference sequence). V was clipped by 3 bases and J by 1 base; unmatched bases: 9. CDR3 sequence (DNA): TGTGCCACCAGCAGCCCCTCGGACAGGGGTAAAACTAATGAAAAACTGTTTTTT. Encoded protein: CATSSPSDRGKTNEKLFF.

V and J are TRBV7-2 and TRBJ1-4; D might be TRBD1 (6 bases). The CDR3 totals 14 residues. The germline V and J ends were trimmed by 3 bases and 7 bases, with 12 bases remaining between them. CDR1 is SGHTA and CDR2 is FQGNSA in the germline V gene. CDR3 in amino acids: CASSLGAKGEKLFF. The CDR3 DNA follows: TGTGCCAGCAGCTTGGGGGCCAAGGGTGAAAAACTGTTTTTT.

The V and J genes are TRBV7-9 and TRBJ1-2, with TRBD1 identical over 11 bases. The CDR3 loop spans 15 amino acids. V was pared by 5 bases and J by 8 bases, with 10 bases of the junction left unmatched. Germline CDR1 reads SEHNR; CDR2 reads FQNEAQ (reference sequence). The CDR3 here is CASSPWDRGRGGYTF. CDR3 in DNA: TGTGCCAGCAGCCCCTGGGACAGGGGGAGGGGAGGCTACACCTTC.

V gene TRBV5-5 combines with J gene TRBJ2-1; TRBD2 matches at 15 bases. Germline V gene data show CDR1 as SGHKS and CDR2 as YYEKEE (reference sequence). This CDR3 region has 19 residues. With 4 bases clipped from V and 3 bases from J, the junction kept 11 bases outside the gene matches. The CDR3 reads CASSRGLAGGPGGYNEQFF. Written as DNA, the CDR3 is TGTGCCAGCAGCCGGGGACTAGCGGGAGGTCCGGGAGGCTACAATGAGCAGTTCTTC.

The V gene is TRBV6-5, the J gene TRBJ1-1; D remains unclear. V lost 5 bases, J lost 4 bases, and 8 bases lay in between. The CDR3 sequence is 12 residues long. Germline CDR1 and CDR2: MNHEY and SVGAGI. CDR3 DNA: TGTGCCAGCAGTCCGCGGTCCACTGAAGCTTTCTTT. It is translated as CASSPRSTEAFF.

The chain combines TRBV18 with TRBJ2-7; 7 nucleotides agree with TRBD2. The V segment lost 6 bases and the J segment 0 bases; nucleotides outside the gene matches: 23. The CDR3 spans 20 residues. The germline V gene has CDR1 KGHSH and CDR2 LQKENI. The CDR3 sequence is CASSPLSSGKGTLSSYEQYF. The CDR3 bases are TGTGCCAGCTCGCCGCTTTCGAGCGGGAAAGGAACACTTAGCTCCTACGAGCAGTACTTC.